This T cell receptor beta chain was observed in a study of blood T cell repertoires in COVID-19. Overall study context: Collection of acute and convalescent COVID-19 samples took place in the United States, Italy and Spain. Sources were T cells, B-cell-depleted T cells, or PBMCs; the material itself was cDNA or gDNA.

CDR1 is KGHSH, CDR2 LQKENI, per germline. The V and J ends lost 1 base and 6 bases, in that order; junction bases with no gene match: 5. This CDR3 comprises 16 residues. Generated by immunoSEQ multiplex PCR, the TCRdb table keeps only in-frame clones and is missing some. The sample has around 160,000 clones; over 80% are singletons. Recovered participants had two consecutive negative NP/OP PCR tests, healthcare professional clearance, or symptom resolution. Material for sequencing was PBMCs or T cells enriched from blood (not recorded which). This chain joins TRBV18 and TRBJ2-1, with 11 bases identical to TRBD2. This TCR was recovered from a woman aged 55-70 years who had recovered from COVID-19. The CDR3 region has the DNA TGTGCCAGCTCACCACTTCTAGCGGGGGGCCGCAATGAGCAGTTCTTC. Protein: CASSPLLAGGRNEQFF.